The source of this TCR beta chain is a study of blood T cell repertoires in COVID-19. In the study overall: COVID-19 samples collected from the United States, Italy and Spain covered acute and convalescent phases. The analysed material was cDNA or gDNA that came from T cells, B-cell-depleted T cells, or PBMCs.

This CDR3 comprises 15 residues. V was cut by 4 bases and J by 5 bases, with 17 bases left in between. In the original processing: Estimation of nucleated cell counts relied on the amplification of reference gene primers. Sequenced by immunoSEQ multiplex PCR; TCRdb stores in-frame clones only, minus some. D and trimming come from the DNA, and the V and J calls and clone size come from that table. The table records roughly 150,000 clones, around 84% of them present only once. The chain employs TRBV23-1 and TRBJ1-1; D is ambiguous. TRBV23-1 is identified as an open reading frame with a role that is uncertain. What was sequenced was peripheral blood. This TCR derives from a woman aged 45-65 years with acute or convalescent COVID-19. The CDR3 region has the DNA TGCGCCAGCAGTCTCGGGGAGGGAATGCCGACTGAAGCTTTCTTT. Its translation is CASSLGEGMPTEAFF.